This TCR beta chain was sequenced for a study of blood T cell repertoires in COVID-19. For the study at large: Whether acute or convalescent, the COVID-19 samples came from the United States, Italy and Spain. T cells, B-cell-depleted T cells, or PBMCs supplied cDNA or gDNA.

Authors' processing steps: Using reference gene primer amplification, nucleated cell counts were estimated. Here immunoSEQ multiplex PCR was the method, and the copy in TCRdb shows in-frame clones only, minus some. Clonal size and the V and J genes are those of that table, whereas D and trimming came from the DNA. Of tens of thousands of clones in the sample, 88% were seen once. Trimming left V 0 bases short and J 0 bases short, with 12 bases between. Per the germline V gene, CDR1 is SGHRS and CDR2 is YFSETQ. The CDR3 consists of 17 residues. The sequenced sample consisted of peripheral blood. This TCR came from a human donor with active COVID-19. The donor label of this sample is uncertain. This chain uses TRBV5-1 with TRBJ1-4, with a tentative D call TRBD1 (6 bases). CDR3 loop: CASSLGRGTSTNEKLFF. CDR3 DNA: TGCGCCAGCAGCTTGGGCAGGGGCACATCAACTAATGAAAAACTGTTTTTT.